The clone carrying this TCR beta chain was seen many times. Its antigen is undetermined. This specimen comes from a study of neurological immune-mediated disorders. General observations from the study: Multiple sclerosis patients had less TCR clonal expansion than even healthy controls, unlike HTLV-1-associated myelopathy. Expanded clones shared no identical CDR3 amino acid sequences across subjects, which suggested private TCR-beta repertoires in all groups.

The CDR3 covers 15 residues. V lost 3 bases, J lost 4 bases, and 9 bases stayed unmatched. From germline, CDR1 is DFQATT and CDR2 SNEGSKA (reference sequence). The authors made cDNA by 5'RACE with 10-nucleotide random UMIs. One entry per CDR3 protein, called by TCRdb with MiXCR from the 5' RACE reads. The sample consists of fewer than 90,000 distinct CDR3 sequences, 10% of them appearing once. Unsorted libraries were generated from 2 million PBMCs. These cells had been stored in RNAlater at -80 C. The sequenced sample consisted of PBMCs. The rearrangement joins TRBV20-1 to TRBJ1-3; 7 bases align to TRBD1. The receptor comes from a middle-aged man in good health. CDR3 protein: CSARVGQTQGNTIYF. The CDR3 DNA sequence: TGCAGTGCTAGGGTGGGACAGACGCAGGGAAACACCATATATTTT.